A single sample gave rise to the 16 T cell receptor beta chains below, sequenced in a study of Graves' ophthalmopathy and Graves' hyperthyroidism. Using RNA transcripts, the TCR beta CDR3 regions were amplified. An opening RT-PCR round employed HTBI primers and preceded a second-round multiplex PCR. TCRdb re-called the multiplex PCR reads through MiXCR, storing one row per CDR3 protein. The table records about 340,000 distinct CDR3 sequences, roughly 15% of them present only once. The specimen sequenced was peripheral blood. These TCRs come from an adult man with Graves' ophthalmopathy.

The rearrangement joins TRBV12-3 or TRBV12-4 to TRBJ2-7; 13 nucleotides match TRBD2. This CDR3 spans 15 amino acids. The trim removed 4 bases at V and 4 bases at J, leaving 4 bases unmatched. As DNA, the CDR3 is TGTGCCAGCAGTTCTCCGACTAGCGGGAGGTACGAGCAGTACTTC. The encoded protein is CASSSPTSGRYEQYF.

Many counts were recorded for this clonotype. This chain uses TRBV10-3 with TRBJ2-7; 8 positions match TRBD1. Trimming at V came to 6 bases and at J to 1 base, leaving 8 bases not matched to a gene. Germline V gene data show CDR1 as ENHRY and CDR2 as SYGVKD. This CDR3 spans 15 amino acids. The CDR3 sequence is CAIRDRVSTSYEQYF. The CDR3 region has the DNA TGTGCCATCAGGGACAGGGTCTCGACTTCCTACGAGCAGTACTTC.

Concerning this clonotype itself: A much more abundant neighbour one base away suggests this may be a read error. V usage is TRBV20-1 and J usage is TRBJ1-2; D not resolved. Germline assignment: CDR1 DFQATT and CDR2 SNEGSKA (reference sequence). Trimming removed 3 bases from V and 1 base from J, with 6 bases in between. The CDR3 totals 12 residues. CDR3 bases: TGCAGTGCTAGTCCGTATAACTATGGCTACACCTTC. It translates to CSASPYNYGYTF.

This clonotype occurred many times. The chain uses TRBV28 and TRBJ1-2; a possible D gene is TRBD1 (6 bases). CDR3 length equals 14 residues. V shed 5 bases and J shed 0 bases, with 10 bases lying between them. Germline CDR1 is MDHEN and CDR2 is SYDVKM. CDR3 in amino acids: CASSRGTTNYGYTF. In DNA form, the CDR3 reads TGTGCCAGCAGTCGCGGGACAACTAACTATGGCTACACCTTC.

The sample holds many counts of this clonotype. The V call is TRBV2, the J call TRBJ1-2; D gene unclear. CDR3 length: 13 amino acids. V gave up 3 bases and J gave up 8 bases, with 13 bases separating them. Germline V gives CDR1 SNHLY, CDR2 FYNNEI. In DNA, the CDR3 is TGTGCCAGCAGTGAGCGTCGGGATGGGGGCTACACCTTC. As protein: CASSERRDGGYTF.

This clonotype was seen at least ten times. The rearrangement links TRBV5-1 to TRBJ1-1; 8 bases are a match to TRBD1. V lost 0 bases, J lost 6 bases, and 4 bases stayed unmatched. Germline values: CDR1 SGHRS, CDR2 YFSETQ. This CDR3 is built from 14 residues. For the CDR3, the DNA is TGCGCCAGCAGCTTGGAGGGACAGGTAGCTGAAGCTTTCTTT. Translating gives CASSLEGQVAEAFF.

The chain has TRBV7-2 and TRBJ1-5; D gene unclear. The length of the CDR3 is 14 residues. Germline values: CDR1 SGHTA, CDR2 FQGNSA. Trimming stripped 5 bases from V and 4 bases from J, with 12 bases between. The CDR3 bases are TGTGCCAGCAGCCTGATTGATTTTAATCAGCCCCAGCATTTT. It translates to CASSLIDFNQPQHF.

This clonotype appeared many times. V gene TRBV12-3 or TRBV12-4 combines with J gene TRBJ1-2, with a possible D match to TRBD1 (5 bases). V dropped 6 bases and J dropped 4 bases, with 21 bases sitting between them. The CDR3 runs 16 residues. CDR3 DNA: TGTGCCAGCAGCCCCGTGGGTCAGGGTATTTTCTATGGCTACACCTTC. This translates into CASSPVGQGIFYGYTF.

This clonotype was seen at least ten times. This chain uses TRBV5-6 with TRBJ1-2; D remains ambiguous. CDR3 length equals 16 residues. Trimming left V 1 base short and J 4 bases short, with 17 bases between. Germline V lookup: CDR1 SGHDT, CDR2 YYEEEE. CDR3 nucleotide sequence: TGTGCCAGCAGCTTGAGTCTAAGGGTAGAGGCCTATGGCTACACCTTC. It translates to CASSLSLRVEAYGYTF.

Many counts were recorded for this clonotype. The chain employs TRBV27 and TRBJ2-5; 9 bases fit TRBD1. From germline, CDR1 is MNHEY and CDR2 SMNVEV (reference sequence). The CDR3 is 15 residues long. J gave up 1 base and V 4 bases, and 4 bases lay outside the gene matches. The CDR3 DNA sequence: TGTGCCAGCAGTTCTCCACAGGGGGCCCAAGAGACCCAGTACTTC. Translation: CASSSPQGAQETQYF.

This clonotype was detected only a few times. The chain carries TRBV12-3 or TRBV12-4 and TRBJ1-1; possible D gene TRBD1, 5 bases. CDR3 length: 15 residues. V was pared by 2 bases and J by 0 bases, with 10 bases between. The CDR3 DNA is TGTGCCAGCAGTTTACGGGGGTCGGTGAACACTGAAGCTTTCTTT. Amino acid sequence: CASSLRGSVNTEAFF.

This clonotype was counted at least ten times. The chain recombines TRBV6-2 or TRBV6-3 with TRBJ2-7; D is possibly TRBD1 (5 bases). Germline V gene sequence: CDR1 MNHEY, CDR2 SVGEGT. V lost 2 bases and J 4 bases, leaving 15 bases between the germline ends. This CDR3 has 15 amino acids. The CDR3 protein is CASSYERQPTYEQYF. DNA of the CDR3: TGTGCCAGCAGTTACGAGAGACAGCCAACTTACGAGCAGTACTTC.

In regard to this clonotype: This sequence may be a read error, since a much larger clone differs from it by one base. The chain couples TRBV7-2 to TRBJ1-1; no firm D call. Germline lookup yields CDR1 SGHTA and CDR2 FQGNSA. This CDR3 is 14 amino acids long. DNA for the CDR3: TGTGTCAGCAGCCCACAAAGCAGCGACACTGAAGCTTTCTTT. Amino acids: CVSSPQSSDTEAFF. Combining the CDR3 with reference TRBV7-2 and TRBJ1-1 gives the whole variable domain GAGVSQSPSNKVTEKGKDVELRCDPISGHTALYWYRQSLGQGLEFLIYFQGNSAPDKSGLPSDRFSAERTGGSVSTLTIQRTQQEDSAVYLCVSSPQSSDTEAFFGQGTRLTVV.

There are many counts of this clonotype. Just one base apart from a much larger clone, this may be a read error. The gene calls are TRBV6-2 or TRBV6-3 and TRBJ2-5; the match to TRBD2 covers 12 bases. The CDR3 runs 16 residues. The germline CDR1 and CDR2 sequences are MNHEY and SVGEGT. This CDR3 is CASSQRLAGDQGTQYF. DNA of the CDR3: TGTGCCAGCAGTCAACGACTAGCGGGGGATCAAGGGACCCAGTACTTC.

V is TRBV7-8 and J is TRBJ2-5; maybe TRBD1 (5 bases). CDR3 length: 14 residues. The ends were cut back, 7 bases at V and 3 bases at J, with 15 bases in the middle. CDR1 is SGHVS, CDR2 FQNEAQ, per germline. The CDR3 nucleotides are TGTGCCAGCACCCCCCGCCCCAGGGAAGAGACCCAGTACTTC. Protein product: CASTPRPREETQYF.

This sequence joins TRBV18 and TRBJ2-2; D unclear. The CDR3 consists of 14 residues. V dropped 5 bases and J dropped 3 bases, with 10 bases sitting between them. Germline V gene sequence: CDR1 KGHSH, CDR2 LQKENI. CDR3 in amino acids: CASSSRRDTGELFF. Here the CDR3 DNA reads TGTGCCAGCTCATCTCGCCGGGACACCGGGGAGCTGTTTTTT. The variable domain in full, completed from reference TRBV18 and TRBJ2-2, reads NAGVMQNPRHLVRRRGQEARLRCSPMKGHSHVYWYRQLPEEGLKFMVYLQKENIIDESGMPKERFSAEFPKEGPSILRIQQVVRGDSAAYFCASSSRRDTGELFFGEGSRLTVL.